This TCR beta chain was obtained from a study of Graves' ophthalmopathy and Graves' hyperthyroidism. Amplification targeted the TCR beta CDR3 regions, with RNA transcripts as the source material. First-round RT-PCR employed HTBI primers, with a second-round multiplex PCR after it. TCRdb re-derived calls from the multiplex PCR reads in MiXCR, one entry per CDR3 protein. The sample lists 200,000 to 250,000 distinct CDR3 sequences, under 25% occurring once. Comments on this clonotype: The target antigen is unknown.

Clinical symptoms, serum thyroxine, TRAb, thyroid ultrasound and orbital computed tomography formed the basis of diagnosis. General observations from the study: Blood contained most expanded thyroid clonotypes exceeding 0.001 frequency. Sensitivity reached more than 70% and specificity approximately 72% when the model predicted ophthalmopathy progression.

This CDR3 contains 16 residues. Germline CDR1 is MNHEY and CDR2 is SMNVEV (reference sequence). After removal of 3 bases from V and 8 bases from J, the junction contained 12 bases not matched to a gene. Sample: peripheral blood. This TCR was sampled from a woman aged 45-59 years with Graves' ophthalmopathy. The chain uses TRBV27 and TRBJ1-2; 10 nucleotides agree with TRBD1. The CDR3 DNA reads as TGTGCCAGCAGTTTGGCGGGACAGGGGACCCTGGGGGGCTACACCTTC. Amino acid sequence: CASSLAGQGTLGGYTF.